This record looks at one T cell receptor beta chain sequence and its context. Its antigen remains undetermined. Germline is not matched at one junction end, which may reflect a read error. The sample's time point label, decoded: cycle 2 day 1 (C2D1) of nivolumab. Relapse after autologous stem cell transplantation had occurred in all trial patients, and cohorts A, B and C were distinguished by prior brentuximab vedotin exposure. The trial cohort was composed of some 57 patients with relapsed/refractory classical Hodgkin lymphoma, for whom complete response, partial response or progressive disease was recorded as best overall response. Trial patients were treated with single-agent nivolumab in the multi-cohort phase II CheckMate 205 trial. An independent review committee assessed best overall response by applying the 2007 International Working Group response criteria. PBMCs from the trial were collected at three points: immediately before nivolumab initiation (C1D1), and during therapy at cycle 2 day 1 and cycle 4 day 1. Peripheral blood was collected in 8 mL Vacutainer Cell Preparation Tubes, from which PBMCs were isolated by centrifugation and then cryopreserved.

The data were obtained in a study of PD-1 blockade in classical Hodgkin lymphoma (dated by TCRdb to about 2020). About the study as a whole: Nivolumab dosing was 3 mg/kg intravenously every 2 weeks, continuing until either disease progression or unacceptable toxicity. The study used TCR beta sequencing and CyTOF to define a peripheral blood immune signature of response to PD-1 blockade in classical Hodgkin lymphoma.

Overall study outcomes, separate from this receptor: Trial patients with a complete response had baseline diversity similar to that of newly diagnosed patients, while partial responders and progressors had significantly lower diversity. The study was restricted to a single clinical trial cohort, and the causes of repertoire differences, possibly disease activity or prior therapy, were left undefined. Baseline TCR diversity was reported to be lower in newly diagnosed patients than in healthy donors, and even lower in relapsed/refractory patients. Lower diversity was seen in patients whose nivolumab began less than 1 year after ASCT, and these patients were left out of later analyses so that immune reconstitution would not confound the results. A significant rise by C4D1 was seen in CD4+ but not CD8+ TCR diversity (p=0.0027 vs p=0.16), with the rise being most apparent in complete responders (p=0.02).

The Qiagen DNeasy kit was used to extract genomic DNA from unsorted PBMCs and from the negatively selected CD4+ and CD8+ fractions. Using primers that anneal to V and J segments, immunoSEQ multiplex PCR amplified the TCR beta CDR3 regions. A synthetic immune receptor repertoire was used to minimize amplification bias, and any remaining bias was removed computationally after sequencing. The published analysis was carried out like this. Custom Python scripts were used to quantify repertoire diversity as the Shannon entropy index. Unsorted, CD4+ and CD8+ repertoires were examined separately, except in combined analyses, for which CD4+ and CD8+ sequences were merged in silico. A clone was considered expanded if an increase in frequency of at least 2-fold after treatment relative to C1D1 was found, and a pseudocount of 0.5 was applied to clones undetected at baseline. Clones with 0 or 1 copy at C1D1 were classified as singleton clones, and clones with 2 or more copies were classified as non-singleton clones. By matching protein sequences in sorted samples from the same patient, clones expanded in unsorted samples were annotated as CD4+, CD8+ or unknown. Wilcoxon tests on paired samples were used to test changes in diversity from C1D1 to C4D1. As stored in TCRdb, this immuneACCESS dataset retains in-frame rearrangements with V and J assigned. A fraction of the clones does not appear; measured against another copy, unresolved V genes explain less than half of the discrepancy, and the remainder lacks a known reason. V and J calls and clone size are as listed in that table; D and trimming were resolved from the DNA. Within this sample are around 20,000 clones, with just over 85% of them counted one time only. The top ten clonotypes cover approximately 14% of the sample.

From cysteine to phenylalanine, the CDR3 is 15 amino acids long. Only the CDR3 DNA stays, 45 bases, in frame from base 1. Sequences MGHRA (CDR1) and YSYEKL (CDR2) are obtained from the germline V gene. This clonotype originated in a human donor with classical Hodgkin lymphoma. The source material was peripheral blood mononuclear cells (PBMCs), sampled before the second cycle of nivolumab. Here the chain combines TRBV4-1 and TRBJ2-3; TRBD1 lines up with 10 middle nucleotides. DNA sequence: TGCGCCAGCAGCCTGCGGGACAGGGGCACAGATACGCGGTATTTT. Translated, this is CASSLRDRGTDTRYF.